The clone carrying this T cell receptor (beta chain) has at least ten counts. Its antigen is still unknown. The sample comes from a study of response to subunit inactivated influenza vaccine. General study results and limits: The study's authors posited that every seasonal influenza vaccination enlists few new T cells.

TCRdb ran MiXCR on the RT-PCR reads and lists one entry per CDR3 protein. This sample has over 150,000 distinct CDR3 sequences, with 11% found just once. Specimen: non-naive T cells sorted from PBMCs, collected more than 35 days after vaccination. This receptor was taken from a man between 50 and 59 years old who received an inactivated influenza vaccine.

The CDR3 DNA follows: TGCAGTGCTAGAGTGGGGGTTTACCAAGAGACCCAGTACTTC. Translating gives CSARVGVYQETQYF. The rearrangement joins TRBV20-1 to TRBJ2-5; either TRBD1 or TRBD2 may fit D (5 bases each). The germline gives CDR1 DFQATT, CDR2 SNEGSKA (reference sequence). The CDR3 is 14 residues long. V lost 1 base to trimming and J lost 0 bases, with 9 bases between them.